Listed here are 4 T cell receptor beta chains from one sample, sequenced in a study of T cell changes during pregnancy in multiple sclerosis. This table comes from immunoSEQ multiplex PCR, and its TCRdb copy is limited to in-frame clones, with some not included. The repertoire consists of tens of thousands of clones, with 75% to 90% occurring once and the leading ten covering 11%. The sequencing used CD8+ T cells from peripheral blood mononuclear cells, collected in the third trimester of pregnancy. The receptor source for this set is a female donor with multiple sclerosis, enrolled in a pregnancy study.

The V and J genes are TRBV2 and TRBJ2-2, with 7 bases that match TRBD1. This CDR3 is built from 14 residues. Germline V gives CDR1 SNHLY, CDR2 FYNNEI. The J segment lost 1 base and the V segment lost 9 bases, leaving 5 bases of the junction unmatched. The CDR3 region is CARTGTENTGELFF. The DNA for the CDR3 is TGTGCCAGGACCGGGACAGAGAACACCGGGGAGCTGTTTTTT.

The J gene is TRBJ1-2, the V gene TRBV9; 7 nucleotides line up with TRBD1. V lost 3 bases, J lost 2 bases, and 10 bases stayed unmatched. Germline values: CDR1 SGDLS, CDR2 YYNGEE. The CDR3 runs to 16 residues. The CDR3 coding sequence is TGTGCCAGCAGCGCCCCGTGGGACAGCTCGAACTATGGCTACACCTTC. Amino acid sequence: CASSAPWDSSNYGYTF.

The chain joins TRBV5-4 to TRBJ2-1; D is ambiguous. CDR3 length: 12 amino acids. V was shortened by 3 bases and J by 7 bases, with 8 bases between the two germline ends. The germline V gene has CDR1 SGHNT and CDR2 YYREEE (reference sequence). Here the CDR3 DNA reads TGTGCCAGCAGCTCCACAACGAATGAGCAGTTCTTC. Its translation: CASSSTTNEQFF. The variable domain in full, with the rest retrieved from reference TRBV5-4 and TRBJ2-1, is ETGVTQSPTHLIKTRGQQVTLRCSSQSGHNTVSWYQQALGQGPQFIFQYYREEENGRGNFPPRFSGLQFPNYSSELNVNALELDDSALYLCASSSTTNEQFFGPGTRLTVL.

The genes are TRBV6-4 and TRBJ2-1, with 11 nucleotides matching TRBD1. Germline V gene lookup returns CDR1 MRHNA and CDR2 SNTAGT. J lost 6 bases, V lost 3 bases, and 7 bases had no gene match. The CDR3 has 16 residues. CDR3 coding DNA: TGTGCCAGCAGTGAAATAGGACAGGGGGCAGGCAATGAGCAGTTCTTC. It encodes CASSEIGQGAGNEQFF.